This T cell receptor beta chain was retrieved from a study of molecular identifiers for immune sequencing clone quantification. The study's findings and limits: For highly expanded clones, sizes could be underestimated when identical TCR molecules share a barcode.

The sorting of naive CD8 T cells used the CD8+CD4-CCR7+CD45RA+ phenotype. About this clonotype itself: Antigen unknown.

Library preparation followed earlier protocols using designated TCR primers. TCRdb used MiXCR to reprocess the PCR reads, holding one entry per CDR3 protein. Of some 580,000 distinct CDR3 sequences listed, approximately 24% are singletons. The germline V gene encodes CDR1 SGHDN and CDR2 FVKESK. J lost 2 bases, V lost 2 bases, and 6 bases had no gene match. The CDR3 covers 16 residues. The rearrangement links TRBV14 to TRBJ2-1; TRBD2 matches 7 bases. This TCR came from a human donor in good health. Some libraries in this study had Jurkat cell RNA spiked in. Sequenced input: naive CD8+ T cells from blood, with Jurkat cell RNA spiked in. Subset here: FACS-sorted CD8+CD4-CCR7+CD45RA+ naive T cells. The CDR3 nucleotides are TGTGCCAGCAGCCAACGGGAGCGGGGCCCCTACAATGAGCAGTTCTTC. This translates into CASSQRERGPYNEQFF.